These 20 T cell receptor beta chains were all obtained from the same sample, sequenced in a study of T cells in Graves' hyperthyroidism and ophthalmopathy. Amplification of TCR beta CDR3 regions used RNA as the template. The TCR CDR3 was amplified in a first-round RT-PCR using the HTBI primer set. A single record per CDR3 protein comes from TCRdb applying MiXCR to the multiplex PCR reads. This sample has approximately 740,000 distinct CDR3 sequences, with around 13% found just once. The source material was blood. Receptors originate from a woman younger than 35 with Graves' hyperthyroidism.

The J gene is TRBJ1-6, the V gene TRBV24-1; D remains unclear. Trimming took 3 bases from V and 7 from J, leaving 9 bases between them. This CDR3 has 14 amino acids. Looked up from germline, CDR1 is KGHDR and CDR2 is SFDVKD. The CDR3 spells CATSDTGFNSPLHF. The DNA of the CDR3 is TGTGCCACCAGTGATACGGGATTCAATTCACCCCTCCACTTT.

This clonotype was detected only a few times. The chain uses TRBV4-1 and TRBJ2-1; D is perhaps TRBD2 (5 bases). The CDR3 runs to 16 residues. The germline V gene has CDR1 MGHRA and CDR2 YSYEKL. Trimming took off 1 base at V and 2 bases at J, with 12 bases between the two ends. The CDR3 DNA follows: TGCGCCAGCAGCCAAGTACCGGGGAACCCCTACAATGAGCAGTTCTTC. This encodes CASSQVPGNPYNEQFF.

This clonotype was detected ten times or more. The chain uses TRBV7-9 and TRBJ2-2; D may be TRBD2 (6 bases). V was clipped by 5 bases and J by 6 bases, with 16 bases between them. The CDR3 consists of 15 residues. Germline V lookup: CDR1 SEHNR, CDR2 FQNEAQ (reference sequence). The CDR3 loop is CASSLSGGPPGELFF. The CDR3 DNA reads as TGTGCCAGCAGCCTATCAGGAGGGCCTCCCGGGGAGCTGTTTTTT.

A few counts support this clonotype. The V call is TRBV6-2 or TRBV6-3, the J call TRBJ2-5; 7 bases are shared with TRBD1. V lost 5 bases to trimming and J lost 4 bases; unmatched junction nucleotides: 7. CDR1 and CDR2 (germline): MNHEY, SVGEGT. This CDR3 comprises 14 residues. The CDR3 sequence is CASSTGQFPETQYF. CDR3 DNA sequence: TGTGCCAGCAGTACGGGACAGTTTCCAGAGACCCAGTACTTC.

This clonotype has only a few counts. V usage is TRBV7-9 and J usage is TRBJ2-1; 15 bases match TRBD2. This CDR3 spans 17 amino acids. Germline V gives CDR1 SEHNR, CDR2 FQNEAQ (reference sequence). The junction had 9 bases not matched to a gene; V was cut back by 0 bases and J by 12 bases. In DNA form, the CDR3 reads TGTGCCAGCAGCTTAGCGGTCGGGACTAGCGGGAGGAGAGGGCAGTTCTTC. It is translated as CASSLAVGTSGRRGQFF.

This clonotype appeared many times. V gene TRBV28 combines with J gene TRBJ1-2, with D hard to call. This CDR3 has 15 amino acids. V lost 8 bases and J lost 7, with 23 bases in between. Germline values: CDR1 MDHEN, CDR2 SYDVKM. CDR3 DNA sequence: TGTGCCAGCTCGCCGCGGACGCCCCTGACTAGTGGCTACACCTTC. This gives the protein CASSPRTPLTSGYTF.

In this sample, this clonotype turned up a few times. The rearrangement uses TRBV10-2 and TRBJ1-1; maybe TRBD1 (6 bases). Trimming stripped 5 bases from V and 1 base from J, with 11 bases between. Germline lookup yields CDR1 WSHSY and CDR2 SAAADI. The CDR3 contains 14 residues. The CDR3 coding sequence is TGCGCCAGCAGTCCGGACAGACGGAACACTGAAGCTTTCTTT. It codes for CASSPDRRNTEAFF.

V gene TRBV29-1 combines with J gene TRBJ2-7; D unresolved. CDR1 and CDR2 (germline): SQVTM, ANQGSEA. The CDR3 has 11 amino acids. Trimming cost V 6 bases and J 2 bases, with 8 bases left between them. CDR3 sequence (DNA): TGCAGCGTCGCACATACCTACGAGCAGTACTTC. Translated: CSVAHTYEQYF.

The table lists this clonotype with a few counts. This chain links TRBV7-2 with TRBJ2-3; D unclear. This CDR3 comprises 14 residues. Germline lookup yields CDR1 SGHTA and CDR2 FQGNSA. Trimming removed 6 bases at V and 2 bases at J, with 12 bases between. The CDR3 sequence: CASSWGAATDTQYF. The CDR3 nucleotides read TGTGCCAGCAGTTGGGGTGCGGCCACAGATACGCAGTATTTT.

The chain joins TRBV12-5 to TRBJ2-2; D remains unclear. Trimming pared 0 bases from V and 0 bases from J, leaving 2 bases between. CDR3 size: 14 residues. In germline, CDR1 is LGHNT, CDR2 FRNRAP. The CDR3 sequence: CASGLVPNTGELFF. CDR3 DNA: TGTGCTAGTGGTTTGGTACCGAACACCGGGGAGCTGTTTTTT.

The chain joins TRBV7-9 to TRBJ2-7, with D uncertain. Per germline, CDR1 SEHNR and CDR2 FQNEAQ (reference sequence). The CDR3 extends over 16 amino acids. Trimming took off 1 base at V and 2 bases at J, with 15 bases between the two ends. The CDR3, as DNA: TGTGCCAGCAGCTTAGGTTTTGGTGGCCGAGCCTACGAGCAGTACTTC. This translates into CASSLGFGGRAYEQYF.

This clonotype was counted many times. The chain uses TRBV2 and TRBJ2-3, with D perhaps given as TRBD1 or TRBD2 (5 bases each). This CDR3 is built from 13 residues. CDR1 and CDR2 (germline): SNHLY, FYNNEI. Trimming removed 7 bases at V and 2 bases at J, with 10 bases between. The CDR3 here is CASTGQPTDTQYF. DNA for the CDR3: TGTGCCAGCACGGGGCAACCCACAGATACGCAGTATTTT.

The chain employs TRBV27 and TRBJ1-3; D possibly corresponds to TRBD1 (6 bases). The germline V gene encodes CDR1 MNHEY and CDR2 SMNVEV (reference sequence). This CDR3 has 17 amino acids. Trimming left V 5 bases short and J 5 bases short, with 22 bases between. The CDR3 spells CASSQKGGRNHRNTIYF. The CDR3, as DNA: TGTGCCAGCAGTCAAAAGGGGGGCAGGAACCACCGAAACACCATATATTTT.

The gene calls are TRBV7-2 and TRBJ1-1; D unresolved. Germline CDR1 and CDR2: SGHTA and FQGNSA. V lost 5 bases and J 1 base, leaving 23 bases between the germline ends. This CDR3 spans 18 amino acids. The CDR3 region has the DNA TGTGCCAGCAGCCGTGGATTCGAAGTTCCGAGGAGGAACACTGAAGCTTTCTTT. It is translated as CASSRGFEVPRRNTEAFF.

In DNA form, the CDR3 reads TGTGCCAGTGGAAGGGTAGCGGGAGGGAAGGACTACAATGAGCAGTTCTTC. Protein sequence: CASGRVAGGKDYNEQFF. The chain recombines TRBV19 with TRBJ2-1; 11 nucleotides match TRBD2. Trimming took 8 bases from V and 3 from J; bases not matched to a gene: 12. This CDR3 spans 17 amino acids. Germline V gene sequence: CDR1 LNHDA, CDR2 SQIVND (reference sequence).

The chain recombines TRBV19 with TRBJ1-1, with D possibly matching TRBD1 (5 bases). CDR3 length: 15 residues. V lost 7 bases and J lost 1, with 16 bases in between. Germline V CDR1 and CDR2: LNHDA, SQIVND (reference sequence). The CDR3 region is CASIPRFQGNTEAFF. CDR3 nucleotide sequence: TGTGCCAGTATCCCAAGATTTCAGGGGAACACTGAAGCTTTCTTT.

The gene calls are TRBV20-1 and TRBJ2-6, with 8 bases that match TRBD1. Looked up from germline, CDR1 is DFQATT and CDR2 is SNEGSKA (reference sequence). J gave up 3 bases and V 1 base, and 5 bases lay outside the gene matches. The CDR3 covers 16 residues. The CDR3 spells CSARGPGGVGANVLTF. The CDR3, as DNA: TGCAGTGCTAGAGGGCCAGGGGGCGTTGGGGCCAACGTCCTGACTTTC.

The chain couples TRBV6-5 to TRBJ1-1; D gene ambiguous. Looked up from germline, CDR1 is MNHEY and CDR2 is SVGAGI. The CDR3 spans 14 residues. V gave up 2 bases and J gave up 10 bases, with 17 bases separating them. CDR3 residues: CASSYRSPHGGAFF. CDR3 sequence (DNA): TGTGCCAGCAGTTACCGGTCCCCCCACGGTGGAGCTTTCTTT.

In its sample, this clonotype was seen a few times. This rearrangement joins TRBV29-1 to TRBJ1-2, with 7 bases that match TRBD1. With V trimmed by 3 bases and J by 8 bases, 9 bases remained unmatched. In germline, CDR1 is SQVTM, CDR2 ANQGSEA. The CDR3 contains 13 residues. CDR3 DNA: TGCAGCGTTGAGGACAGGAGGTCCCTCGGCTACACCTTC. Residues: CSVEDRRSLGYTF. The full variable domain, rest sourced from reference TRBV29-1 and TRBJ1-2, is SAVISQKPSRDICQRGTSLTIQCQVDSQVTMMFWYRQQPGQSLTLIATANQGSEATYESGFVIDKFPISRPNLTFSTLTVSNMSPEDSSIYLCSVEDRRSLGYTFGSGTRLTVV.

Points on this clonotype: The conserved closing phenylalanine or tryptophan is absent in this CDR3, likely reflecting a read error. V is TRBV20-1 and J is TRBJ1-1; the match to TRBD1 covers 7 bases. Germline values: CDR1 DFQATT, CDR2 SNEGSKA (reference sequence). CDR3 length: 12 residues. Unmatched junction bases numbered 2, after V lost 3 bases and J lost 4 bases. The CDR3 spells CSARDRITEAFL. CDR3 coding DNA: TGCAGTGCTAGGGACAGGATCACTGAAGCTTTCTTG.